This T cell receptor (beta chain) was found in a study of long-term antiretroviral therapy in people with HIV (dated by TCRdb to between 2020 and 2023). Context from the whole study: The earliest samples were collected about a decade before the 2015 WHO recommendation for immediate ART, when ART was typically delayed until CD4 counts fell. This retrospective serial study examined whether starting ART and sustained HIV suppression were associated with changes in the composition and diversity of the TRB repertoire in peripheral blood. From some 33 adults with confirmed HIV infection, the cohort provided 150 to 200 cryopreserved PBMC samples, gathered serially across a mean of approximately six years (range 1-12). Of the roughly 30 participants with HIV, ten to eleven were female. Test extractions of a monoclonal T-cell line alongside some 36 polyclonal samples showed no cross-contamination during QIAcube processing. The full study reports these points: No data were available on ART adherence, viral resistance or therapy changes, limiting inferences about post-ART repertoire changes. The samples span the years 2004 to 2017, and the ART regimens used may be less effective than current regimens. Because PBMC availability was limited, only the TCR beta chain was sequenced, with no alpha chain pairing. Starting ART was linked to a significant rise in TRB diversity, yet even after long-term ART the diversity remained significantly lower than in transplant donor controls. The repertoire was dominated across all time points by expanded TRB clones identified before ART initiation, although this dominance was seen to fluctuate and to decrease in many PLHIV after ART. CDR3 length ranges in HIV repertoires were narrower than in controls, and network structure suggested an antigen-experienced repertoire with only a slight naive shift after ART. Because cell numbers in pre-ART samples were limited, unsorted PBMC were profiled instead of sorted CD4+ and CD8+ T cells.

As for this clone: Its antigen specificity is not known. It has no much larger one-base neighbor in the sample; base qualities were not kept.

V and J are truncated by 3 bases and 4 bases respectively, leaving an intervening sequence of 14 bases. CDR1 is given as MDHEN and CDR2 as SYDVKM, both from the germline V gene. The CDR3 goes from the cysteine to the phenylalanine over 15 residues. Here the CDR3 DNA is all that survives: 45 bases in frame from base 1. The immunoSEQ hsTCRB v3.0 assay was used at survey level resolution to sequence the TRB variable region. The targeted TRB sequencing depth was roughly 40,000-55,000 T-cell genomes per sample. An Illumina MiSeq with a v3 150-cycle kit was used to sequence the pooled TRB libraries. Processing in the source paper ran as follows. Repertoire analysis ran in R within a reproducible Nextflow workflow covering QC, data transformation and analysis. LymphoSeq2, an R package for exploring AIRR-Seq data, was used to implement custom analyses. A few samples yielding fewer than 5000 total TRB sequences were excluded, leaving 150 to 200 analyzed HIV repertoires. Among the 180 to 200 retained HIV repertoires, 55 to 65 were collected before ART initiation and about 130 were collected after ART initiation. Each repertoire was downsampled to 5000 TRB nucleotide sequences, and summary statistics were averaged across 100 downsampling iterations. Only TRB sequences with CDR3 regions of at least seven amino acids were retained for analysis. Diversity was measured with a Shannon entropy-derived clonality score and the Gini coefficient. Repertoire networks linked the top 5000 CDR3 amino acid sequences whenever two sequences differed by an edit distance of one. GLIPH2 predicted antigen specificity groups and MHC restriction for TRB CDR3 amino acid sequences. To flag known CMV, EBV, HIV or tissue antigen associations, CDR3 amino acid sequences were matched against VDJdb and McPAS-TCR. Pre-ART, post-ART and control groups were compared with Wilcoxon signed-rank tests and Holm-Bonferroni correction. As stored in TCRdb, this immuneACCESS dataset retains in-frame rearrangements with V and J assigned. A fraction of the clones does not appear; measured against another copy, unresolved V genes explain less than half of the discrepancy, and the remainder lacks a known reason. V, J and clone size are taken as reported in that table, and D and trimming were inferred from the DNA itself. The sample yields under 30,000 clones; around 79% were counted once. The ten largest account for 11% of the sample.

Inclusion was restricted to participants for whom at least one PBMC sample before ART initiation and at least two post-ART samples were available. Treatment was received in the United States of America by all participants with HIV. Cryopreserved samples of about 0.95-10 million PBMC were thawed and washed before DNA extraction. At the time of the earliest PBMC sample, participants with HIV were aged between about 20 and 55 years. PBMC samples were contributed by each participant from 1-4 timepoints before ART initiation and 2-8 timepoints after ART initiation, with a median of 7 samples. Serial HIV viral load, CD4+ T-cell count, ART history and demographic data were obtained for every participant. Using a Qiagen kit on a QIAcube, genomic DNA was extracted from unsorted PBMC, with samples processed in batches of 12.

The chain employs TRBV28 and TRBJ2-3, with no D gene named confidently. The receptor was isolated from a man younger than 45 with HIV. Sequencing used unsorted PBMCs, obtained 2.1 years after starting antiretroviral therapy. The bases are TGTGCCAGCAGTTTTTTCAACTCGGTCGCAGATACGCAGTATTTT. Translated, this is CASSFFNSVADTQYF. Beyond the CDR3, the reference TRBV28 and TRBJ2-3 genes provide the residues; the full variable domain reads: DVKVTQSSRYLVKRTGEKVFLECVQDMDHENMFWYRQDPGLGLRLIYFSYDVKMKEKGDIPEGYSVSREKKERFSLILESASTNQTSMYLCASSFFNSVADTQYFGPGTRLTVL.